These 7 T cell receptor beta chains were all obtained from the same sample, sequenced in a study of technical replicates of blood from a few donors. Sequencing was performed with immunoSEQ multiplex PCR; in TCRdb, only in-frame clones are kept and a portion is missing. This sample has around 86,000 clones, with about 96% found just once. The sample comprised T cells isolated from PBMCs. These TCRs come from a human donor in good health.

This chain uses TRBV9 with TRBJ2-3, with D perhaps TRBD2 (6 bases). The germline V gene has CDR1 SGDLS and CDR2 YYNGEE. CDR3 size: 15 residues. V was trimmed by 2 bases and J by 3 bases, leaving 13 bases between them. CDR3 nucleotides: TGTGCCAGCAGCGTTGGGGGTGGGAGGACAGATACGCAGTATTTT. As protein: CASSVGGGRTDTQYF. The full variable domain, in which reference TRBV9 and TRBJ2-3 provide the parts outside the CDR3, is DSGVTQTPKHLITATGQRVTLRCSPRSGDLSVYWYQQSLDQGLQFLIQYYNGEERAKGNILERFSAQQFPDLHSELNLSSLELGDSALYFCASSVGGGRTDTQYFGPGTRLTVL.

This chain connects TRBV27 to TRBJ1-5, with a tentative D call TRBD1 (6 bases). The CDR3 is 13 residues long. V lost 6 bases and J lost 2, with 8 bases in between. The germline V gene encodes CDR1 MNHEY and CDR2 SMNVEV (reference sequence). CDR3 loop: CASSYRGNQPQHF. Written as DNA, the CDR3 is TGTGCCAGCAGCTACAGGGGCAATCAGCCCCAGCATTTT.

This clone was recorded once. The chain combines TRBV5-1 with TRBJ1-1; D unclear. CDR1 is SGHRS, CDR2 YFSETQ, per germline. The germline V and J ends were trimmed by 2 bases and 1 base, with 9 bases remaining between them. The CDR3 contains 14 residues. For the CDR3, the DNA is TGCGCCAGCAGCTTACAAGGAGGGAACACTGAAGCTTTCTTT. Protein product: CASSLQGGNTEAFF.

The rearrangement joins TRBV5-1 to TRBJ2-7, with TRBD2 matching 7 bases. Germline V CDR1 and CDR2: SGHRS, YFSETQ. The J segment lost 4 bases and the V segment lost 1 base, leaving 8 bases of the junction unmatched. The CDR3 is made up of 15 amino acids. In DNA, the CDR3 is TGCGCCAGCAGCTTGCTTGTCGGGGGGACTTACGAGCAGTACTTC. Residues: CASSLLVGGTYEQYF.

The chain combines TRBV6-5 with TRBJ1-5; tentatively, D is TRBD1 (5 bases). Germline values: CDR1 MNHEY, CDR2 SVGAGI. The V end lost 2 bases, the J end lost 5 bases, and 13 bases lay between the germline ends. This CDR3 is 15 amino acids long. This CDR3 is CASSYQRTGDQPQHF. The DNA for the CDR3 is TGTGCCAGCAGTTACCAGCGGACGGGGGATCAGCCCCAGCATTTT.

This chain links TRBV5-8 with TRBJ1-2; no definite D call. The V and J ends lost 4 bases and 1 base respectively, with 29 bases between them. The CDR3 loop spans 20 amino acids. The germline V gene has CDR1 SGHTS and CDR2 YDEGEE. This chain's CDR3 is CASSPPRRRVYVAHNYGYTF. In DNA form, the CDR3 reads TGTGCCAGCAGCCCCCCTCGGAGGAGGGTGTATGTGGCCCATAACTATGGCTACACCTTC.

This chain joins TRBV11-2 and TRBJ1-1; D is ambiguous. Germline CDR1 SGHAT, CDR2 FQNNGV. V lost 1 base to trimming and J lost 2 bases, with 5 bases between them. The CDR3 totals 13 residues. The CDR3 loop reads CASSLVGNTEAFF. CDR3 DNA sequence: TGTGCCAGCAGCTTAGTTGGCAACACTGAAGCTTTCTTT.